This paragraph covers one T cell receptor (beta chain) sequence. This sample stems from a study of blood T cell repertoires in COVID-19. Study context: The cDNA or gDNA used as material had been derived from T cells, B-cell-depleted T cells, or PBMCs.

CDR3 length equals 15 residues. Trimming took off 1 base at V and 4 bases at J, with 12 bases between the two ends. Germline V CDR1 and CDR2: SGDLS, YYNGEE. Authors' data handling: For nucleated cells, counts were estimated from reference gene primer amplification. Libraries were prepared by immunoSEQ multiplex PCR; TCRdb keeps only in-frame clonotypes and omits some of them. The DNA gave D and trimming, while V, J and clone size come from that table. The profile shows under 200,000 clones, approximately 80% of them singletons. Material for sequencing was peripheral blood. V is TRBV9 and J is TRBJ2-1, with D possibly TRBD2 on 6 matching bases. This TCR was sampled from a man in his sixties or seventies who had recovered from COVID-19. In nucleotides, the CDR3 is TGTGCCAGCAGCGTAAATAGCGGAGCTTACAATGAGCAGTTCTTC. It specifies CASSVNSGAYNEQFF.